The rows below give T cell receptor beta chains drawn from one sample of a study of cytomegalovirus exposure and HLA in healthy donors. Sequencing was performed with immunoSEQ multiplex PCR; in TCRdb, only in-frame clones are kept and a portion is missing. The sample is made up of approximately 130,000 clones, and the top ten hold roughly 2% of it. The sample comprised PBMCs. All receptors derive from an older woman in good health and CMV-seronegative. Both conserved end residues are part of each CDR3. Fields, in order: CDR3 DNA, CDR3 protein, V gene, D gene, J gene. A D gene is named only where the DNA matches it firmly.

DNA: TGTGCCAGCAGTCCGGGACACCCCCGCTCTGGAAACACCATATATTTT
CDR3: CASSPGHPRSGNTIYF
V: TRBV6-6
D: .
J: TRBJ1-3

DNA: TGTGCCAGCAGGCTTAGACTAGCGGGAGGGGGGGGTGAGCAGTTCTTC
CDR3: CASRLRLAGGGGEQFF
V: TRBV28
D: TRBD2
J: TRBJ2-1

DNA: TGTGCCAGCAGTGCTCGAGGGGGTTCGAACACCGGGGAGCTGTTTTTT
CDR3: CASSARGGSNTGELFF
V: TRBV2
D: .
J: TRBJ2-2

DNA: TGTGCCAGCAGCTTGGCCAGGGGCCCTAATGAAAAACTGTTTTTT
CDR3: CASSLARGPNEKLFF
V: TRBV5-8
D: .
J: TRBJ1-4

DNA: TGTGCCAGCAGCTTAGCGCTTATTCGTTCCGGACAGGGTAACTATGGCTACACCTTC
CDR3: CASSLALIRSGQGNYGYTF
V: TRBV7-9
D: TRBD1
J: TRBJ1-2

DNA: TGTGCCAGCAGGGGTCGGGGGAACTATGGCTACACCTTC
CDR3: CASRGRGNYGYTF
V: TRBV27
D: .
J: TRBJ1-2

DNA: TGTGCCAGCAGTCCAGGGACAGGGGGAAGGTACGAGCAGTACTTC
CDR3: CASSPGTGGRYEQYF
V: TRBV28
D: TRBD1
J: TRBJ2-7

DNA: TGTGCCAGCAGCTTAGCGAACAGGGAAGAGGATGGCTACACCTTC
CDR3: CASSLANREEDGYTF
V: TRBV7-9
D: .
J: TRBJ1-2

DNA: TGTGCCAGCCAACTTTACAATGAGCAGTTCTTC
CDR3: CASQLYNEQFF
V: TRBV2
D: .
J: TRBJ2-1

DNA: TGTGCCAGCAGTTCAGACCACCTAGCCAATCAGCCCCAGCATTTT
CDR3: CASSSDHLANQPQHF
V: TRBV2
D: .
J: TRBJ1-5

DNA: TGTGCCAGCTCGCCCGACAGGGGTTGGACTTTCTTT
CDR3: CASSPDRGWTFF
V: TRBV18
D: TRBD1
J: TRBJ1-1